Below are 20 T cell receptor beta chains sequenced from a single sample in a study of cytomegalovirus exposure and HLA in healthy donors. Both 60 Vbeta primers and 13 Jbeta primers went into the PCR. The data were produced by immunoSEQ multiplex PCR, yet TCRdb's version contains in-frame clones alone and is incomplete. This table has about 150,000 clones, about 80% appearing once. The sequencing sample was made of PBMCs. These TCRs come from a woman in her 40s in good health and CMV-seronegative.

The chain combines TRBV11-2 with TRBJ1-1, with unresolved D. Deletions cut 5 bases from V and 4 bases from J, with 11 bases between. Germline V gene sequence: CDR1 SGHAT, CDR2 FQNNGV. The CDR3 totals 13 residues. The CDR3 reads CASSPAQITEAFF. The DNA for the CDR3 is TGTGCCAGCAGCCCCGCACAGATCACTGAAGCTTTCTTT. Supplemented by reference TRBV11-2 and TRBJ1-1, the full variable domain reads EAGVAQSPRYKIIEKRQSVAFWCNPISGHATLYWYQQILGQGPKLLIQFQNNGVVDDSQLPKDRFSAERLKGVDSTLKIQPAKLEDSAVYLCASSPAQITEAFFGQGTRLTVV.

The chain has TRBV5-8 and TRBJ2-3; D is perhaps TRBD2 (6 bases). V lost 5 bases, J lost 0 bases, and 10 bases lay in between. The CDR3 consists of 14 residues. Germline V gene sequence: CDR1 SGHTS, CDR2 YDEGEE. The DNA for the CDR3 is TGTGCCAGCAGGGAGGGTATTAGCACAGATACGCAGTATTTT. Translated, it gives CASREGISTDTQYF.

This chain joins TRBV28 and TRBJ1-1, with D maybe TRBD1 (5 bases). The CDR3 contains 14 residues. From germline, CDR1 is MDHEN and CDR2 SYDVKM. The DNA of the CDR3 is TGTGCAGCCGGGGGAGGGAGAGGGGCCACTGAAGCTTTCTTT. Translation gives CAAGGGRGATEAFF.

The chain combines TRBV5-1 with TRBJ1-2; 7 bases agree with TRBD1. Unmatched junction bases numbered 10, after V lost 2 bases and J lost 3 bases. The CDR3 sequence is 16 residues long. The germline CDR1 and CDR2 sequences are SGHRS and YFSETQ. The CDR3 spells CASSLSRDRGYYGYTF. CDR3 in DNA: TGCGCCAGCAGCTTAAGCCGGGACAGAGGTTACTATGGCTACACCTTC.

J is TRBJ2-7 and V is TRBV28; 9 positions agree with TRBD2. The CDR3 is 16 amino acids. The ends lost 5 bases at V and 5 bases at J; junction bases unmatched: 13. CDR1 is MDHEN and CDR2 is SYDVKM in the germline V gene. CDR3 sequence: CASSTPTAGGWDEQYF. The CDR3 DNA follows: TGTGCCAGCAGTACACCCACAGCGGGGGGTTGGGACGAGCAGTACTTC. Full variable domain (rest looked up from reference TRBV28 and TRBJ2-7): DVKVTQSSRYLVKRTGEKVFLECVQDMDHENMFWYRQDPGLGLRLIYFSYDVKMKEKGDIPEGYSVSREKKERFSLILESASTNQTSMYLCASSTPTAGGWDEQYFGPGTRLTVT.

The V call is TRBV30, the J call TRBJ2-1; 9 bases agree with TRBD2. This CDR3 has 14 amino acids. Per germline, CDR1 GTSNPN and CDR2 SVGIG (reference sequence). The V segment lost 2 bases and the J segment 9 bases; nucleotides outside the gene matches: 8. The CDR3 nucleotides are TGTGCCTGGAGTCGATTGCGGGGGGGTAGTGAGCAGTTCTTC. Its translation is CAWSRLRGGSEQFF.

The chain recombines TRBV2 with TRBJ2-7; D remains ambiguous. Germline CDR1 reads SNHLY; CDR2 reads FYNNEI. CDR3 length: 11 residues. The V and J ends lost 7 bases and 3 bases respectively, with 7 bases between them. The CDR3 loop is CASITSYEQYF. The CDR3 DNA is TGTGCCAGCATCACAAGCTACGAGCAGTACTTC.

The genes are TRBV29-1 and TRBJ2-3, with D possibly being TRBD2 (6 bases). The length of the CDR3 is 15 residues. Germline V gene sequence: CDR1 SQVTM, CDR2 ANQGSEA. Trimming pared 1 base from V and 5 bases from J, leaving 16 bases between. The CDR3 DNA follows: TGCAGCGTTGAAGGCCTCCCCGGGGGTCTAGATACGCAGTATTTT. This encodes CSVEGLPGGLDTQYF.

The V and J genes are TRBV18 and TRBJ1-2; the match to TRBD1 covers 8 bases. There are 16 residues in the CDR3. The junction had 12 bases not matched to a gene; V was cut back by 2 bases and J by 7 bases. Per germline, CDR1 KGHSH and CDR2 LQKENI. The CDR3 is CASSPGSRGRVSGYTF. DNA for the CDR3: TGTGCCAGCTCACCAGGGAGCAGGGGGCGCGTCAGTGGCTACACCTTC.

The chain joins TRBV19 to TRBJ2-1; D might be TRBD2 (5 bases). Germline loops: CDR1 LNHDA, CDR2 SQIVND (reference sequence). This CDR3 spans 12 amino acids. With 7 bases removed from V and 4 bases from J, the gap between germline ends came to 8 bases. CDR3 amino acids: CASTPGYNEQFF. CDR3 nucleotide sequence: TGTGCCAGTACCCCGGGATACAATGAGCAGTTCTTC.

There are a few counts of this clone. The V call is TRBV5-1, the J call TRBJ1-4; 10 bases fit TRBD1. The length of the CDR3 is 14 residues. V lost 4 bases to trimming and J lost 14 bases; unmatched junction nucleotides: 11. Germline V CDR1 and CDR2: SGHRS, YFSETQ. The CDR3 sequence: CASSPGTGEYGLFF. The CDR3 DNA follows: TGCGCCAGCAGCCCTGGGACAGGGGAGTATGGGCTGTTTTTT.

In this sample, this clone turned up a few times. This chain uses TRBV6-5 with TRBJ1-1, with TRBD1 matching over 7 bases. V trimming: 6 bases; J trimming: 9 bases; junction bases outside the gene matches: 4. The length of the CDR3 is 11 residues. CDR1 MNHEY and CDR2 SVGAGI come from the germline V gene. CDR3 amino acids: CASSRTGKAFF. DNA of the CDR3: TGTGCCAGCAGCCGGACAGGAAAAGCTTTCTTT.

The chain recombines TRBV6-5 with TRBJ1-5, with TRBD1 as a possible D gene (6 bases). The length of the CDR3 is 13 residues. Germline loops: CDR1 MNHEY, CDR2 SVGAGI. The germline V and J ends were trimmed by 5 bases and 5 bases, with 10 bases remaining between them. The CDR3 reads CASSTQGDQPQHF. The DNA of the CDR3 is TGTGCCAGCAGTACACAGGGTGATCAGCCCCAGCATTTT.

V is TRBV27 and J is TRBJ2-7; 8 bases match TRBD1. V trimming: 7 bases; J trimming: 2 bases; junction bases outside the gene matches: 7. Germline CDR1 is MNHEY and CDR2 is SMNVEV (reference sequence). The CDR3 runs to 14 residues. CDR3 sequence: CASIPRTGPYEQYF. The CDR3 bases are TGTGCCAGCATCCCCCGGACAGGGCCCTACGAGCAGTACTTC.

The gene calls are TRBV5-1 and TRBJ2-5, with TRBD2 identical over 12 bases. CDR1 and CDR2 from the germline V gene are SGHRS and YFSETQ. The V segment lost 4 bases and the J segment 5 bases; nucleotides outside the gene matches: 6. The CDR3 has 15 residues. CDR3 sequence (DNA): TGCGCCAGCAGCCCAGCCGGGACTAGCGGGGAGACCCAGTACTTC. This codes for CASSPAGTSGETQYF.

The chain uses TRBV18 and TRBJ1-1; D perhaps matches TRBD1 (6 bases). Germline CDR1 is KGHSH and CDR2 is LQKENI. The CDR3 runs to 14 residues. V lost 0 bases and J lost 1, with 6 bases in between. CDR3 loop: CASSPPTGNTEAFF. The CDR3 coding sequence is TGTGCCAGCTCACCACCGACAGGGAACACTGAAGCTTTCTTT.

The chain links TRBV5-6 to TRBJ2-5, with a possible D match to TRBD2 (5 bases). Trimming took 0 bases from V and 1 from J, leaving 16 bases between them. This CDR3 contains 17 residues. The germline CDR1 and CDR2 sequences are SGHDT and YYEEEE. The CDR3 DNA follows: TGTGCCAGCAGCTTGGAGGAGGCTAGGTCGGTCCAAGAGACCCAGTACTTC. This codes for CASSLEEARSVQETQYF.

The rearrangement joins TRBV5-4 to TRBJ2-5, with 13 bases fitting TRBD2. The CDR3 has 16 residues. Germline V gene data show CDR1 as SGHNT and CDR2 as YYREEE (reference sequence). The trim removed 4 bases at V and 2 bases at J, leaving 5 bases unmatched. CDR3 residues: CASSAGLAGRQETQYF. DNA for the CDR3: TGTGCCAGCAGCGCGGGACTAGCGGGAAGACAAGAGACCCAGTACTTC. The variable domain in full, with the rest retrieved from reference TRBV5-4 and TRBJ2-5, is ETGVTQSPTHLIKTRGQQVTLRCSSQSGHNTVSWYQQALGQGPQFIFQYYREEENGRGNFPPRFSGLQFPNYSSELNVNALELDDSALYLCASSAGLAGRQETQYFGPGTRLLVL.

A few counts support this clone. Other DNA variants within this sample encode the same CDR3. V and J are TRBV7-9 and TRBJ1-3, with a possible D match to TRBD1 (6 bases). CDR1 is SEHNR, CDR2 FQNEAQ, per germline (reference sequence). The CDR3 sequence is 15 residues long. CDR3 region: CASGLRGAPGNTIYF. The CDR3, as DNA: TGTGCGAGCGGGTTGCGGGGGGCGCCTGGAAACACCATATATTTT. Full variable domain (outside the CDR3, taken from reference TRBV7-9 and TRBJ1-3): DTGVSQNPRHKITKRGQNVTFRCDPISEHNRLYWYRQTLGQGPEFLTYFQNEAQLEKSRLLSDRFSAERPKGSFSTLEIQRTEQGDSAMYLCASGLRGAPGNTIYFGEGSWLTVV.

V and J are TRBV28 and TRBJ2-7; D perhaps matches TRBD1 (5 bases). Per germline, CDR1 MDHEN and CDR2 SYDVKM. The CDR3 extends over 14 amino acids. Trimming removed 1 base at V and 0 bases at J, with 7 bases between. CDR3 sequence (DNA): TGTGCCAGCAGTTTATTGGGGCCCTCCTACGAGCAGTACTTC. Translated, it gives CASSLLGPSYEQYF.